These 11 T cell receptor beta chains came from one sample sequenced in a study of T cells in tuberculosis. Cells were sorted from thawed PBMC rested overnight and stained with GMM-loaded CD1B tetramer, viability dye and anti-CD3. CD1B tetramers were loaded with Rhodococcus equi-derived C32 glucose monomycolate. Assay: immunoSEQ multiplex PCR; the TCRdb copy retains only in-frame clones and omits some. The sample gives 55,000 to 70,000 clones, around 81% of which show up once; about 13% is in the top ten. Sequenced material: CD1b-GMM tetramer-negative cells sorted from PBMCs. These receptors all come from an adult woman with latent tuberculosis.

J is TRBJ2-1 and V is TRBV5-1; tentative D call: TRBD1 (6 bases). The V gene's germline CDR1 is SGHRS and CDR2 YFSETQ. Deletions cut 0 bases from V and 5 bases from J, with 15 bases between. The CDR3 consists of 16 residues. This CDR3 is CASSLEVGTPNNEQFF. The CDR3 DNA is TGCGCCAGCAGCTTGGAGGTAGGGACACCCAACAATGAGCAGTTCTTC.

V usage is TRBV7-6 and J usage is TRBJ2-2; D is unresolved. The CDR3 has 12 amino acids. Germline V gives CDR1 SGHVS, CDR2 FNYEAQ. Trimming stripped 5 bases from V and 8 bases from J, with 9 bases between. DNA for the CDR3: TGTGCCAGCAGCCATCCGAGAGGGGAGCTGTTTTTT. It encodes CASSHPRGELFF.

The chain links TRBV6-6 to TRBJ1-1; D gene uncertain. The CDR3 runs 13 residues. Trimming took 3 bases from V and 2 from J, leaving 7 bases between them. CDR1 MNHNY and CDR2 SVGAGI come from the germline V gene (reference sequence). The CDR3 loop is CASSYGGNTEAFF. The CDR3 nucleotides are TGTGCCAGCAGTTATGGCGGTAACACTGAAGCTTTCTTT.

This chain connects TRBV6-5 to TRBJ1-2, with D unclear. Germline V gene sequence: CDR1 MNHEY, CDR2 SVGAGI. The germline V and J ends were trimmed by 0 bases and 4 bases, with 12 bases remaining between them. This CDR3 has 15 amino acids. The CDR3 DNA follows: TGTGCCAGCAGTTACTCAGGATCCCGGGGCTATGGCTACACCTTC. It translates to CASSYSGSRGYGYTF.

The gene calls are TRBV19 and TRBJ1-1; TRBD1 matches 8 bases. J lost 2 bases, V lost 2 bases, and 1 base had no gene match. Germline CDR1 and CDR2: LNHDA and SQIVND (reference sequence). The CDR3 consists of 14 residues. The DNA for the CDR3 is TGTGCCAGTAGTATAACAGGGGGAAACACTGAAGCTTTCTTT. Its translation: CASSITGGNTEAFF.

J is TRBJ2-7 and V is TRBV2, with 7 bases that match TRBD1. Trimming cost V 5 bases and J 0 bases; bases outside gene matches: 4. CDR1 SNHLY and CDR2 FYNNEI come from the germline V gene. This CDR3 is 14 amino acids long. CDR3 DNA sequence: TGTGCCAGCAGTAGACAGGGCGGCTCCTACGAGCAGTACTTC. Translating it yields CASSRQGGSYEQYF.

This clone was seen a few times. The V call is TRBV7-2, the J call TRBJ2-4; the D gene is possibly TRBD2 (6 bases). The CDR3 is 15 residues long. In germline, CDR1 is SGHTA, CDR2 FQGNSA. Trimming took 1 base from V and 6 from J, leaving 13 bases between them. The CDR3 nucleotides are TGTGCCAGCAGCTTAGACTCGGGGGTAGGAAACATTCAGTACTTC. Translating gives CASSLDSGVGNIQYF.

This chain links TRBV18 with TRBJ2-7; D is perhaps TRBD2 (5 bases). CDR3 length: 18 amino acids. From germline, CDR1 is KGHSH and CDR2 LQKENI. V was trimmed by 1 base and J by 5 bases, leaving 24 bases between them. The CDR3 coding sequence is TGTGCCAGCTCACCACGGTGGTCTCCCCTAGGTTCGAGGGACGAGCAGTACTTC. Translation: CASSPRWSPLGSRDEQYF.

The chain joins TRBV19 to TRBJ1-1, with 8 bases matching TRBD1. J was trimmed by 7 bases and V by 2 bases; bases with no gene match: 3. The CDR3 has 13 residues. CDR1 is LNHDA, CDR2 SQIVND, per germline (reference sequence). The CDR3 is CASSISGGSEAFF. Written as DNA, the CDR3 is TGTGCCAGTAGTATATCAGGGGGCAGTGAAGCTTTCTTT.

V usage is TRBV2 and J usage is TRBJ2-3, with 10 positions matching TRBD2. The CDR3 has 17 residues. Germline CDR1 and CDR2: SNHLY and FYNNEI. V dropped 5 bases and J dropped 0; count of bases not matched to a gene: 8. The CDR3 region has the DNA TGTGCCAGCAGTCCCCTTGGACTAGCGGAGAGCACAGATACGCAGTATTTT. Its protein is CASSPLGLAESTDTQYF.

The chain carries TRBV7-2 and TRBJ1-2; TRBD1 might be the D (5 bases). Germline V gene data show CDR1 as SGHTA and CDR2 as FQGNSA. This CDR3 is built from 16 residues. Trimming removed 2 bases from V and 8 bases from J, with 21 bases in between. This CDR3 is CASSLSNSGRGRGYTF. The CDR3 bases are TGTGCCAGCAGCTTATCTAATTCAGGAAGGGGCAGAGGCTACACCTTC.